One T cell receptor beta chain is described in this entry. Its matching antigen is unknown. The sample originates from a study of T cell responses to AZD1222 COVID-19 vaccine. V lost 3 bases, J lost 4 bases, and 9 bases stayed unmatched. The CDR3 is 17 amino acids. Germline assignment: CDR1 SGHDN and CDR2 FVKESK. Profiling relied on immunoSEQ multiplex PCR, and the TCRdb table lists in-frame clones only, not all of them. This sample has about 130,000 clones, with about 93% found just once. General study points: Unmutated regions of variants are reportedly targeted by nearly half of spike-specific TCRs.

Sequencing used peripheral blood, obtained on day 0 of AZD1222 vaccination. The chain has TRBV14 and TRBJ2-1; 10 nucleotides align to TRBD2. The source of this sequence is an adult in good health. The CDR3 region is CASSHTSGAPFYNEQFF. CDR3 nucleotide sequence: TGTGCCAGCAGCCATACTAGCGGGGCTCCGTTTTACAATGAGCAGTTCTTC.